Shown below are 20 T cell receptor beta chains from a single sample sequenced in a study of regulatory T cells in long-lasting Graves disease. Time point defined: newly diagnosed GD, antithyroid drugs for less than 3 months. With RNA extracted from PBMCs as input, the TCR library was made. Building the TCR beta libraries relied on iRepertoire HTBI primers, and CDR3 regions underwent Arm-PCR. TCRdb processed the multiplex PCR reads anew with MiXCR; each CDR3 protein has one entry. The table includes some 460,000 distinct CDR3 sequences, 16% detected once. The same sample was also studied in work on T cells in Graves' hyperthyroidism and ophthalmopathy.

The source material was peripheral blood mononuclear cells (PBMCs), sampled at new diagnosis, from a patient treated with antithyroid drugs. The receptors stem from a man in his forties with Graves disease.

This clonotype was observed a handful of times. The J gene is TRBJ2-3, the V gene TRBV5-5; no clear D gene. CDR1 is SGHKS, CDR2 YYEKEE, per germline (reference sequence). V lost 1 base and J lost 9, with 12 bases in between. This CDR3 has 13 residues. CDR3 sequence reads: CASSLNWAATQYF. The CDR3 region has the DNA TGTGCCAGCAGCTTGAATTGGGCAGCAACGCAGTATTTT.

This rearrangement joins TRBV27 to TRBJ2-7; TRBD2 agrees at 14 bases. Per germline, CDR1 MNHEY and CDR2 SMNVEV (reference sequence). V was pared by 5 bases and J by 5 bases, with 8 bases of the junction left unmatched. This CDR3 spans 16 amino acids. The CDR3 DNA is TGTGCCAGCAGTCCCCGGACTAGCGGGAGGACCCACGAGCAGTACTTC. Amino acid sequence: CASSPRTSGRTHEQYF.

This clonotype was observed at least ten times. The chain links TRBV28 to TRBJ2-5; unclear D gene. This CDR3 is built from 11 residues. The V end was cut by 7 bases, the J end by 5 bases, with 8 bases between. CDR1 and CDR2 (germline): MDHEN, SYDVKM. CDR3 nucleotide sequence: TGTGCCAGCACCCTGAGGGAGACCCAGTACTTC. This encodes CASTLRETQYF.

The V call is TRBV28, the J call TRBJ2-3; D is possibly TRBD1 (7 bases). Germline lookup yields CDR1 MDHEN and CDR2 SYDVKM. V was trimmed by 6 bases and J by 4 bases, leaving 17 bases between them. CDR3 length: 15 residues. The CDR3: CASSPAGQGADTQYF. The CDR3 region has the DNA TGTGCCAGCAGCCCAGCGGGCCAGGGGGCAGATACGCAGTATTTT. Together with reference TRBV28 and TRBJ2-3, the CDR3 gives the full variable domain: DVKVTQSSRYLVKRTGEKVFLECVQDMDHENMFWYRQDPGLGLRLIYFSYDVKMKEKGDIPEGYSVSREKKERFSLILESASTNQTSMYLCASSPAGQGADTQYFGPGTRLTVL.

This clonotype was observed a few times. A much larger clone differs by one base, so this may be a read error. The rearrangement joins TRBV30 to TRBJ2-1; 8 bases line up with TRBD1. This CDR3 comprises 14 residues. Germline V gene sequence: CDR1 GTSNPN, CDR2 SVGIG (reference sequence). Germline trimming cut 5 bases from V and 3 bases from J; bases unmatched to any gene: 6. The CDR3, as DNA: TGTGCCTGGTATGGACAGGGCATCTACAATGAGCAGTTCTTC. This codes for CAWYGQGIYNEQFF.

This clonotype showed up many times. CDR3 nucleotides: TGCGCCAGCTCCTGGGGGAGCGGGACCTCCTACGAGCAGTACTTC. This translates into CASSWGSGTSYEQYF. The chain recombines TRBV10-2 with TRBJ2-7; 7 bases match TRBD2. CDR3 length: 15 amino acids. From germline, CDR1 is WSHSY and CDR2 SAAADI. V dropped 8 bases and J dropped 0; count of bases not matched to a gene: 10.

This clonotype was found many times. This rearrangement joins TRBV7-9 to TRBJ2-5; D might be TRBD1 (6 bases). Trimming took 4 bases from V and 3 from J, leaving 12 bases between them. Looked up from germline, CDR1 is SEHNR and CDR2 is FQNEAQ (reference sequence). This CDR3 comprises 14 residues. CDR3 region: CASSSATGKETQYF. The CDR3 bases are TGTGCCAGCAGCTCCGCGACAGGCAAAGAGACCCAGTACTTC.

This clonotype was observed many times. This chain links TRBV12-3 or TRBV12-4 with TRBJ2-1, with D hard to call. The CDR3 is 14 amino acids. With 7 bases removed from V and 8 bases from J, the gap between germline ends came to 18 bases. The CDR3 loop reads CASKSRNDGDEQFF. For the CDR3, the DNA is TGTGCCAGCAAATCCCGCAACGACGGCGATGAGCAGTTCTTC.

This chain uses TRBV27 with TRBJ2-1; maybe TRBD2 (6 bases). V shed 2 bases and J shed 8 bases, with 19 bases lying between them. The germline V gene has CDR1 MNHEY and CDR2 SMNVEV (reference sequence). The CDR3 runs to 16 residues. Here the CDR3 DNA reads TGTGCCAGCAGTTTAGATCCTAGCGCAACTCGGGATGAGCAGTTCTTC. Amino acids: CASSLDPSATRDEQFF.

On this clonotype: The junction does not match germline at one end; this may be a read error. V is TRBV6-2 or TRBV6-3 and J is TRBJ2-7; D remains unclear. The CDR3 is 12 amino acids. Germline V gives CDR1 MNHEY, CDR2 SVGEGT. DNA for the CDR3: TGTGACAGCCCAAAGGGATTAGACGAGCAGTACTTC. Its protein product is CDSPKGLDEQYF.

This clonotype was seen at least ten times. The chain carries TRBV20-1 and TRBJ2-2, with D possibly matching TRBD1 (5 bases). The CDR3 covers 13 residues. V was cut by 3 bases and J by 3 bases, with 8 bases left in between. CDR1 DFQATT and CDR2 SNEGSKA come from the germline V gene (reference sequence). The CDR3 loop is CSASQGYTGELFF. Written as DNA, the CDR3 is TGCAGTGCTAGTCAGGGATACACCGGGGAGCTGTTTTTT.

CDR3 coding DNA: TGCAGCGTTGAGAGGGCCCATGAGCAGTTCTTC. Translating it yields CSVERAHEQFF. V usage is TRBV29-1 and J usage is TRBJ2-1, with a possible D match to TRBD2 (5 bases). The CDR3 length is 11 residues. Trimming took 3 bases from V and 8 from J, leaving 8 bases between them. In germline, CDR1 is SQVTM, CDR2 ANQGSEA.

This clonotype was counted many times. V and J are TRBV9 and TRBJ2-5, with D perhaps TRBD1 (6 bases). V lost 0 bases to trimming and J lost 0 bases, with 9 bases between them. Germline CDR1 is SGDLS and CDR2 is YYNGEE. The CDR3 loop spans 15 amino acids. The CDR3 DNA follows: TGTGCCAGCAGCGTAGCTGGGACATACCAAGAGACCCAGTACTTC. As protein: CASSVAGTYQETQYF.

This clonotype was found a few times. The CDR3, as DNA: TGTGCCAGCAGTGAACGGCGGCCCTCTGGGGCCAACGTCCTGACTTTC. Protein product: CASSERRPSGANVLTF. The rearrangement links TRBV6-1 to TRBJ2-6; D is unresolved. V gave up 2 bases and J gave up 0 bases, with 8 bases separating them. In germline, CDR1 is MNHNS, CDR2 SASEGT. This CDR3 contains 16 residues.

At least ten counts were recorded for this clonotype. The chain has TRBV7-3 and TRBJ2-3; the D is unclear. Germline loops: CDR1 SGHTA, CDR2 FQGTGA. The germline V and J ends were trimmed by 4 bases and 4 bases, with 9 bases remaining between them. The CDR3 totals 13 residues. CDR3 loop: CASSSGWADTQYF. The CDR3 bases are TGTGCCAGCAGCTCCGGATGGGCAGATACGCAGTATTTT. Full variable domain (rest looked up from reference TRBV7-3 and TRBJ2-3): GAGVSQTPSNKVTEKGKYVELRCDPISGHTALYWYRQSLGQGPEFLIYFQGTGAADDSGLPNDRFFAVRPEGSVSTLKIQRTERGDSAVYLCASSSGWADTQYFGPGTRLTVL.

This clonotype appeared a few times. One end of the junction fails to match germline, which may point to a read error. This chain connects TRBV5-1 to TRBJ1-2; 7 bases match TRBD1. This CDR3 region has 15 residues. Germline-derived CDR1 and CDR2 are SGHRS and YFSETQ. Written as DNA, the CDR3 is TGTGCCAGCAGCCCGGGACAGACCGGGGGCTATGGCTACACCTTC. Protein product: CASSPGQTGGYGYTF.

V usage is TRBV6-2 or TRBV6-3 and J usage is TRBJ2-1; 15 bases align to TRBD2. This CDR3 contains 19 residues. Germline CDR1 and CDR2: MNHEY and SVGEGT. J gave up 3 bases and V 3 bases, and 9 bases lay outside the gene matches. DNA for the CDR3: TGTGCCAGCAGTTATTTTCGGACTAGCGGGAGGGCCTACTACAATGAGCAGTTCTTC. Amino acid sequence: CASSYFRTSGRAYYNEQFF.

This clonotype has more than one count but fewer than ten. The CDR3 region is CSANSPVDRANYGYTF. In DNA form, the CDR3 reads TGCAGTGCGAACTCGCCCGTGGACAGGGCTAACTATGGCTACACCTTC. This sequence joins TRBV20-1 and TRBJ1-2, with 8 nucleotides matching TRBD1. This CDR3 has 16 residues. After removal of 6 bases from V and 0 bases from J, the junction contained 12 bases not matched to a gene. Germline V gene data show CDR1 as DFQATT and CDR2 as SNEGSKA (reference sequence).

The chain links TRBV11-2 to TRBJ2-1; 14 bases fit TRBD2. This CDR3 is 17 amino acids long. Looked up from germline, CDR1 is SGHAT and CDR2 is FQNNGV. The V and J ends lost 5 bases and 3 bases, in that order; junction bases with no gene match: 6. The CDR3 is CASSTTSGRAYYNEQFF. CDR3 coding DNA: TGTGCCAGCAGCACGACTAGCGGGAGGGCCTACTACAATGAGCAGTTCTTC.

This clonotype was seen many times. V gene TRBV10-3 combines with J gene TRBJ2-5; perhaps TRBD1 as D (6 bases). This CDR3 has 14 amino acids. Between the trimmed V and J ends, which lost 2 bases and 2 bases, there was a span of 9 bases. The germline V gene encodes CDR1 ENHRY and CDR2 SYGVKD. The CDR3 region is CAISERGQQETQYF. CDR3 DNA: TGTGCCATCAGTGAGAGAGGACAGCAAGAGACCCAGTACTTC.